This TCR beta chain originates from a study of Ad26.COV2.S vaccination and SARS-CoV-2 variants. Findings and caveats of the study: Possibly, TCR breadth and depth analyses underestimated total T cell responses.

The treatment was: around 19 received Ad26.COV2.S at low or high dose, single or two shots; 5 received placebo; per-sample allocation not given. Repertoires come from day 63 after the first vaccine or placebo injection. The data were produced by immunoSEQ multiplex PCR, yet TCRdb's version contains in-frame clones alone and is incomplete. Of 500,000 or so clones listed, roughly nine tenths are singletons. In regard to this clone: Antigen unknown.

The TCR originated in a person aged 18-65 years who received the Ad26.COV2.S COVID-19 vaccine or a placebo. Sequenced here: peripheral blood, sampled in a trial of Ad26.COV2.S vaccine versus placebo.

The CDR3 DNA reads as TGTGCCAGCAGCCACGGGCGGATTAATGAAAAACTGTTTTTT. Protein product: CASSHGRINEKLFF. The chain joins TRBV3-1 (or the pseudogene TRBV3-2) to TRBJ1-4; D not certain. This CDR3 is built from 14 residues. The V end was cut by 3 bases, the J end by 4 bases, with 9 bases between. Germline V CDR1 and CDR2: LGHDT, YNNKEL (reference sequence).